The rows below give T cell receptor beta chains drawn from one sample of a study of human T cells and chemical hapten exposure. TCRdb fed the RACE reads into MiXCR, producing one record per CDR3 protein. Of about 41,000 distinct CDR3 sequences listed, about 3.5% were seen once; the top ten hold approximately 7.1%. The input for sequencing was whole blood, taken in connection with sensitization to the hapten diphenylcyclopropenone (DPC). These receptors originate from a man in his forties or fifties with alopecia areata. Some clones in this sample may be carry-over from other donors' samples. The CDR3 runs from the conserved cysteine through the conserved F or W. The D gene is left open where the match is weak. A clone size is listed for some rows: how often the clone was seen (once, few, many), or a class if it is expanded.

d_gene,len,v_gene,abundance,j_gene,CDR3nt,CDR3aa
NA,15,TRBV6-2/TRBV6-3,many,TRBJ2-7,TGTGCCAGCAGTTACTCGGCAGTCGTTTCCTACGAGCAGTACTTC,CASSYSAVVSYEQYF
TRBD1,14,TRBV5-4,many,TRBJ2-5,TGTGCCAGCAGCCCAGGACAGGGTAAAGAGACCCAGTACTTC,CASSPGQGKETQYF
NA,13,TRBV6-2/TRBV6-3,few,TRBJ1-1,TGTGCCAGCAGTTACTCGAGCGTAACTGAAGCTTTCTTT,CASSYSSVTEAFF
NA,12,TRBV28,NA,TRBJ1-1,TGTGCCAGCCGTGATGCGAACACTGAAGCTTTCTTT,CASRDANTEAFF
TRBD1,15,TRBV9,few,TRBJ1-1,TGTGCCAGCAGGTACCTCCGGACAGGGGCCACTGAAGCTTTCTTT,CASRYLRTGATEAFF
NA,13,TRBV10-3,many,TRBJ2-5,TGTGCCATCAGTGTAGGGGTACAAGAGACCCAGTACTTC,CAISVGVQETQYF
TRBD2,15,TRBV7-9,many,TRBJ2-5,TGTGCCAGCAGCGGAACTAGCGGGAGTGGGGAGACCCAGTACTTC,CASSGTSGSGETQYF
NA,17,TRBV9,NA,TRBJ1-6,TGTGCCAGCAGCGCCGACGGGGGTCCCTCCTATAATTCACCCCTCCACTTT,CASSADGGPSYNSPLHF
NA,14,TRBV6-2/TRBV6-3,NA,TRBJ2-2,TGTGCCAGCAGTTACTCGACAGTATTCGGGGAGCTGTTTTTT,CASSYSTVFGELFF
TRBD2,14,TRBV7-6,many,TRBJ2-3,TGTGCCAGCAGCCCGACTAGCGTGTCAGATACGCAGTATTTT,CASSPTSVSDTQYF
NA,12,TRBV6-6,many,TRBJ2-5,TGTGCCAGCCGAGCAATCCAAGAGACCCAGTACTTC,CASRAIQETQYF
TRBD1,14,TRBV6-1,many,TRBJ1-5,TGTGCCAGCAGCGCCGGGACAGCCGATCAGCCCCAGCATTTT,CASSAGTADQPQHF
NA,13,TRBV5-5,few,TRBJ1-5,TGTGCCAGCAGCTTGGGGGAGAGTCAGCCCCAGCATTTT,CASSLGESQPQHF
NA,13,TRBV29-1,many,TRBJ2-7,TGCAGCGTTGGAACAGGGAAGCTCGACGAGCAGTACTTC,CSVGTGKLDEQYF
NA,18,TRBV12-3/TRBV12-4,many,TRBJ1-1,TGTGCCAGCAGTCGAAGAAACCGACAGACAATCTCGAACACTGAAGCTTTCTTT,CASSRRNRQTISNTEAFF
TRBD2,13,TRBV20-1,many,TRBJ2-7,TGCAGTGTCCGGACTAGCGGGAGCTACGAGCAGTACTTC,CSVRTSGSYEQYF
TRBD2,16,TRBV3-1,many,TRBJ2-1,TGTGCCAGCAGCCAAGTAAGCGGGAGGGCCTACAATGAGCAGTTCTTC,CASSQVSGRAYNEQFF
TRBD2,15,TRBV5-1,few,TRBJ2-1,TGCGCCAGCAGCTCAGGACTAGGGTCCTACAATGAGCAGTTCTTC,CASSSGLGSYNEQFF
NA,17,TRBV18,many,TRBJ2-5,TGTGCCAGCTCACCACTCGGACAGCTTAGGACCCAAGAGACCCAGTACTTC,CASSPLGQLRTQETQYF
NA,11,TRBV5-4,few,TRBJ2-7,TGTGCCAGCAGCTTGGGTAACGAGCAGTACTTC,CASSLGNEQYF
NA,12,TRBV28,many,TRBJ1-2,TGTGCCAGCAGTTTCTTGAACTATGGCTACACCTTC,CASSFLNYGYTF
NA,15,TRBV5-1,NA,TRBJ1-1,TGCGCCAGCAGCTTGGAGGGGACCCGTTTAACTGAAGCTTTCTTT,CASSLEGTRLTEAFF